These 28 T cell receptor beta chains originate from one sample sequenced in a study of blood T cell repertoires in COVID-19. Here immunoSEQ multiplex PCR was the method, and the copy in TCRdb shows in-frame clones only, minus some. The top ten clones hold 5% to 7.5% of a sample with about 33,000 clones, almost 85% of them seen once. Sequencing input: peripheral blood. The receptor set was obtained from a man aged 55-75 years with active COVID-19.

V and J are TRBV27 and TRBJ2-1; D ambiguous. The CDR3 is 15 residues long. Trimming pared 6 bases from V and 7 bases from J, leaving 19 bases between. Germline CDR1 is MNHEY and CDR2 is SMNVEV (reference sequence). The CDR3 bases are TGTGCCAGCAGGGATGACAATTTAGTGGGTAATGAGCAGTTCTTC. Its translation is CASRDDNLVGNEQFF.

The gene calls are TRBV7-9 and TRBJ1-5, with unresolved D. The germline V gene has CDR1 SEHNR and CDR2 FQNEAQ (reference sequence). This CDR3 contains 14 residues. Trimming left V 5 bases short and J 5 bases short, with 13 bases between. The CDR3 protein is CASSPSRDYQPQHF. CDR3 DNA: TGTGCCAGCAGCCCTTCTAGAGACTATCAGCCCCAGCATTTT.

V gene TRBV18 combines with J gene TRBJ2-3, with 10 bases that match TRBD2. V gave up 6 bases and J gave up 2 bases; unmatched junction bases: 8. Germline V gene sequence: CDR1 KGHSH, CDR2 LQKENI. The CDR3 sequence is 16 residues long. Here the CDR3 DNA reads TGTGCCAGCTCTCAGAAGCTAGCGGGAGTCACAGATACGCAGTATTTT. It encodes CASSQKLAGVTDTQYF. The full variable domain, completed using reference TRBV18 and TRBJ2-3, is NAGVMQNPRHLVRRRGQEARLRCSPMKGHSHVYWYRQLPEEGLKFMVYLQKENIIDESGMPKERFSAEFPKEGPSILRIQQVVRGDSAAYFCASSQKLAGVTDTQYFGPGTRLTVL.

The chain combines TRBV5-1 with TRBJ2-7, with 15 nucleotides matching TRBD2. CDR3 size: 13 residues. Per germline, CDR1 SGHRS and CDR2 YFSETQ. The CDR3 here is CASSTHGLAGGRV. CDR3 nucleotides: TGCGCCAGCAGCACCCACGGACTAGCGGGAGGGCGCGTC.

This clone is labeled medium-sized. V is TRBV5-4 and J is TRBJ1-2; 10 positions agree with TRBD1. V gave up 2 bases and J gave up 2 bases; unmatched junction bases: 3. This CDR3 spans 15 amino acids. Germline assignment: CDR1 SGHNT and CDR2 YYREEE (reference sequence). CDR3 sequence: CASSFKDRGNYGYTF. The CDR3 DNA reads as TGTGCCAGCAGCTTTAAGGACAGGGGGAACTATGGCTACACCTTC.

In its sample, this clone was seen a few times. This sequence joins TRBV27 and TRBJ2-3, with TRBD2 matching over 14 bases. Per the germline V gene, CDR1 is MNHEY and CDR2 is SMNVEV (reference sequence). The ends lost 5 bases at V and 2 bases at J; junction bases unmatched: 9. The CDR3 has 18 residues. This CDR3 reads CASSARLAGGGSTDTQYF. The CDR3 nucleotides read TGTGCCAGCAGTGCCCGACTAGCGGGAGGGGGGTCCACAGATACGCAGTATTTT.

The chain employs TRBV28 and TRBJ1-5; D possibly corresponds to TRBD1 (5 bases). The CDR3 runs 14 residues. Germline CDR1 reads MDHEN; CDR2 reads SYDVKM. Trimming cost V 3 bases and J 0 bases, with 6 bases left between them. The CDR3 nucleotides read TGTGCCAGCAGTTTGACAGCTAGCAATCAGCCCCAGCATTTT. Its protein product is CASSLTASNQPQHF. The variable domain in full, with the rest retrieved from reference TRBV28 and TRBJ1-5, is DVKVTQSSRYLVKRTGEKVFLECVQDMDHENMFWYRQDPGLGLRLIYFSYDVKMKEKGDIPEGYSVSREKKERFSLILESASTNQTSMYLCASSLTASNQPQHFGDGTRLSIL.

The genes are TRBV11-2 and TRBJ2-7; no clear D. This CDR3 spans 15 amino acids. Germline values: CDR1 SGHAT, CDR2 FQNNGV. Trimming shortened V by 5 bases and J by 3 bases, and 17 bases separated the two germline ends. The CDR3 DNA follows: TGTGCCAGCAGCCTAAACCCCGACTTATACTACGAGCAGTACTTC. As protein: CASSLNPDLYYEQYF.

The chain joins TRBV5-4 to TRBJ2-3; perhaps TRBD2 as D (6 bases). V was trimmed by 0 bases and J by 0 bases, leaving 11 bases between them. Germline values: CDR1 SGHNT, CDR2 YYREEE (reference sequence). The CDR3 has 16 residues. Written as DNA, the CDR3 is TGTGCCAGCAGCTTGGGGCGGGACCCTAGCACAGATACGCAGTATTTT. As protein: CASSLGRDPSTDTQYF.

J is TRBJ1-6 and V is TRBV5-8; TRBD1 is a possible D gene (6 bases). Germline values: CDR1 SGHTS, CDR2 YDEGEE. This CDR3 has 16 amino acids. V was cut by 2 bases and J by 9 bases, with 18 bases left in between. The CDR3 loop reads CASSLRQERPSSPLHF. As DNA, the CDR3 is TGTGCCAGCAGCTTAAGACAGGAAAGACCTAGTTCACCCCTCCACTTT.

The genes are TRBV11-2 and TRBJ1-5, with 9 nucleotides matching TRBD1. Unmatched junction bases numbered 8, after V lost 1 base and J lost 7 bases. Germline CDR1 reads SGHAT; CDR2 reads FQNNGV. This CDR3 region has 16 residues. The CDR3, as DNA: TGTGCCAGCAGCTTAGGCCGGGACAGGGAAGAGCAGCCCCAGCATTTT. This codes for CASSLGRDREEQPQHF. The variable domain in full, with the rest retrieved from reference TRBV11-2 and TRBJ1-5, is EAGVAQSPRYKIIEKRQSVAFWCNPISGHATLYWYQQILGQGPKLLIQFQNNGVVDDSQLPKDRFSAERLKGVDSTLKIQPAKLEDSAVYLCASSLGRDREEQPQHFGDGTRLSIL.

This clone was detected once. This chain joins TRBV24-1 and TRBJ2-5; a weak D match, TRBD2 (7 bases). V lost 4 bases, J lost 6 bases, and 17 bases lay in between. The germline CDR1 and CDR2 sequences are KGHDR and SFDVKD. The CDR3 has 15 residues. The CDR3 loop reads CATSERGGSGQTQYF. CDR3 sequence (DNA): TGTGCCACCAGTGAGAGGGGGGGATCAGGGCAGACCCAGTACTTC.

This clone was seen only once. The CDR3 spells CASSRGQPQHF. For the CDR3, the DNA is TGTGCCAGCAGTAGGGGTCAGCCCCAGCATTTT. The rearrangement links TRBV28 to TRBJ1-5; TRBD1 might be the D (5 bases). Germline CDR1 is MDHEN and CDR2 is SYDVKM. V lost 5 bases and J 6 bases, leaving 5 bases between the germline ends. This CDR3 contains 11 residues.

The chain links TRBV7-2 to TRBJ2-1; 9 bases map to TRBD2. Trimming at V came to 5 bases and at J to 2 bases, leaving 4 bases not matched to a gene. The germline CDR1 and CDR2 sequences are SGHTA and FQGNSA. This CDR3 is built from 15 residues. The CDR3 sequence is CASSASGRPYNEQFF. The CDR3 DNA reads TGTGCCAGCAGCGCAAGCGGGAGGCCCTACAATGAGCAGTTCTTC.

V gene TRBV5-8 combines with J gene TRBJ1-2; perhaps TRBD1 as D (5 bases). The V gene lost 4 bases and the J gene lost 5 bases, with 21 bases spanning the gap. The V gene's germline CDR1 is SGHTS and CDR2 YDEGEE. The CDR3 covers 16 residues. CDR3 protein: CASSRGDPRGGYGYTF. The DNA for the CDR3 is TGTGCCAGCAGCCGCGGGGACCCTCGGGGGGGATATGGCTACACCTTC.

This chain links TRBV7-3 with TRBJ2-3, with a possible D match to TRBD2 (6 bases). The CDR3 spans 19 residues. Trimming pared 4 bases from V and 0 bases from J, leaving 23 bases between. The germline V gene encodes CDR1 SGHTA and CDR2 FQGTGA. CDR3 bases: TGTGCCAGCAGCTCCCCCGTGTGCCGGGACTTGCTTAGCACAGATACGCAGTATTTT. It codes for CASSSPVCRDLLSTDTQYF.

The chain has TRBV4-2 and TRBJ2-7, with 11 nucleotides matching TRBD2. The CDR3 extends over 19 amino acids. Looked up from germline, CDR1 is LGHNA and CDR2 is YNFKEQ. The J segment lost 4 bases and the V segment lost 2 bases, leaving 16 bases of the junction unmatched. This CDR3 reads CASSQRVLAGGPMLYEQYF. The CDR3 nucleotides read TGTGCCAGCAGCCAAAGGGTGTTAGCGGGAGGGCCTATGCTGTACGAGCAGTACTTC.

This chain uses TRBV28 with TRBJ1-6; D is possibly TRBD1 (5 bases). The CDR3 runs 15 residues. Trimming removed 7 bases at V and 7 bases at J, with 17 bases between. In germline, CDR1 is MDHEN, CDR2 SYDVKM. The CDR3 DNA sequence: TGTGCCAGCATACTACGACAGACAAAGAATTCACCCCTCCACTTT. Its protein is CASILRQTKNSPLHF.

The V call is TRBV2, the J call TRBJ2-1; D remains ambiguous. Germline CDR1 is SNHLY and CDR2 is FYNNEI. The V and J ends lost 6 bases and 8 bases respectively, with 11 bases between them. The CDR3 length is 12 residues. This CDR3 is CASRLLIDEQFF. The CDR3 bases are TGTGCCAGCAGACTGTTAATAGATGAGCAGTTCTTC.

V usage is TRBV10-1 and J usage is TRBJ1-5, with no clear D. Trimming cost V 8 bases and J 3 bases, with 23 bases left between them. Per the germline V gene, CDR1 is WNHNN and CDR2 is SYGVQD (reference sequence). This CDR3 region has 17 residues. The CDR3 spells CASSPRGPWFNNQPQHF. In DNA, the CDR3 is TGCGCCAGCTCCCCGAGAGGGCCCTGGTTTAACAATCAGCCCCAGCATTTT.

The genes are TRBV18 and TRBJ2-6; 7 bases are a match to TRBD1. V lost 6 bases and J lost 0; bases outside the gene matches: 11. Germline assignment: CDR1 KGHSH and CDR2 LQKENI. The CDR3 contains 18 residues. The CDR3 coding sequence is TGTGCCAGCTCGCGTATAACAGGGGCCTCCTCTGGGGCCAACGTCCTGACTTTC. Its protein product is CASSRITGASSGANVLTF.

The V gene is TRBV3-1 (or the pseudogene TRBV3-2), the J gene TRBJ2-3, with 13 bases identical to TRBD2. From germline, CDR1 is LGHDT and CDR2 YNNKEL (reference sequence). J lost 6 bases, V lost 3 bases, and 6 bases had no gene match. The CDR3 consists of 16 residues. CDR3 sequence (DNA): TGTGCCAGCAGCCATCCAGGACTAGCGGGGGTCGATACGCAGTATTTT. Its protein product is CASSHPGLAGVDTQYF.

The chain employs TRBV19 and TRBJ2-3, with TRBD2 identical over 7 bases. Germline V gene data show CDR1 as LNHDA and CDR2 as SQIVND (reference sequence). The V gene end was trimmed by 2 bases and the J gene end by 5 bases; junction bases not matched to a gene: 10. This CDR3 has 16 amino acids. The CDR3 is CASSIRSGNRRDTQYF. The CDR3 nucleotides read TGTGCCAGTAGTATACGGAGCGGGAATCGAAGAGATACGCAGTATTTT.

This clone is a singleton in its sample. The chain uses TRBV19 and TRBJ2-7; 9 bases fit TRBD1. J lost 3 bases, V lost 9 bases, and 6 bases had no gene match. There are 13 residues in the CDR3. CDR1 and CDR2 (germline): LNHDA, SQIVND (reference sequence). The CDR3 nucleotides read TGTGCCAGCGCCGGGACAGGGCTCTACGAGCAGTACTTC. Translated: CASAGTGLYEQYF.

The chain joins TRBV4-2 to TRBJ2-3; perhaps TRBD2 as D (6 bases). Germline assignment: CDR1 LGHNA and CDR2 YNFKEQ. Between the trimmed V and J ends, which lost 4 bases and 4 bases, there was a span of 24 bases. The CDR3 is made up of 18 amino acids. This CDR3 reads CASSLDFRRGRNADTQYF. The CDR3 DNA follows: TGTGCCAGCAGCCTGGATTTTCGTAGAGGGAGGAACGCAGATACGCAGTATTTT.

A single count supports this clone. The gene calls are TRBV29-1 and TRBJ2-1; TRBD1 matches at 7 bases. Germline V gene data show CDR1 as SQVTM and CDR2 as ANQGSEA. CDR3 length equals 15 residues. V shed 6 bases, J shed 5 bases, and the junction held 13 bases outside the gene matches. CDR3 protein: CSVGGWKNRNNEQFF. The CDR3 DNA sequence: TGCAGCGTAGGGGGCTGGAAAAACAGAAACAATGAGCAGTTCTTC.

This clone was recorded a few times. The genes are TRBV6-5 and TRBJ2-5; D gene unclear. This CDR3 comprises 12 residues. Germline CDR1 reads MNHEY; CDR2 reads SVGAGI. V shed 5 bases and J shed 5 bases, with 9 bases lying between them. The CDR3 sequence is CASSPRWETQYF. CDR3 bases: TGTGCCAGCAGTCCGAGGTGGGAGACCCAGTACTTC.

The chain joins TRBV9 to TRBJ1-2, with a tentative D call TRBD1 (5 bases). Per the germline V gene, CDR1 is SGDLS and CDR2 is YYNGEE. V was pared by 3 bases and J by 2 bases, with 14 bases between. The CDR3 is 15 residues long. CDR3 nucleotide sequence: TGTGCCAGCAGCGCCCCGGGACTCACAAACTATGGCTACACCTTC. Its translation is CASSAPGLTNYGYTF.